This T cell receptor beta chain comes out of a study of shared clonotypes between healthy human individuals (dated by TCRdb to the early 2020s). Turning to the overall study: The cohort included a few men and a couple of women between 18 and 49 years of age. To increase sequencing depth and limit assay-specific biases, different laboratories used diverse techniques to prepare libraries and sequence TCR repertoires. Leukapheresis yielded between about 0.85 and 10 billion PBMCs per donor. To estimate repertoire size and how much clonotype sharing occurs between individuals, the study deeply sequenced the blood TCR repertoires of about five healthy adults. For each donor, CD4 naive and CD4 memory were each given three plates, CD8 naive was given two plates, and CD8 memory was given one plate. Here is what the overall study found, with its caveats: Estimated clonotype richness was generally larger for naive than for memory subsets. Because the study included a small number of donors, the genetic and exposure-history diversity represented was limited. Rarefaction of sorted-subset datasets indicated incomplete sequencing despite the large sequencing depth. Sharing across a few donors was observed for around 5% of naive CD4, 3.5% of naive CD8, 2% to 2.5% of memory CD4, and around 0.4% of memory CD8 clonotypes. Compared with non-shared clonotypes, clonotypes shared by all four sorted-subset donors had higher generation probabilities. Pairwise subsampling led to the expectation that sequencing depth would affect the degree of clonotype sharing among donors. Sampling was limited to blood, and TCR repertoires in tissue likely differ from TCR repertoires in blood.

Donors were healthy HIV-negative adults with no recently reported acute infections or vaccinations. Every donor was a Caucasian adult residing in Nashville, Tennessee, USA. Magnetic negative selection was used to enrich CD4+ T cells, after which naive cells were positively selected on CD45RA and the negative fraction became the memory subset. Blood was collected by leukapheresis, and PBMCs were isolated by Ficoll-Histopaque density gradient centrifugation and then cryopreserved in liquid nitrogen vapor phase. Analytical flow cytometry was used to check the purity and quantity of each magnetically sorted T cell population. Genomic DNA was isolated from every sorted fraction and measured by UV absorbance on a Nanodrop 2000c. TCR CDR3 regions were amplified from genomic DNA by multiplex PCR using the deep immunoSEQ assay. Extracted genomic DNA from each cell subset was spread evenly across all wells of several immunoSEQ 96-well plates, with each plate serving as a replicate. For sorted subsets, each replicate PCR was loaded with about 0.2 ug genomic DNA, equivalent to 30,000 or so T cell genomes. Purified libraries were quantified with a Qubit 3.0 fluorometer, sized on a Bioanalyzer 2100, and re-quantified with the KAPA Library Quantification kit. Every immunoSEQ 96-well plate was sequenced on a separate single-read 150-cycle Illumina NextSeq 550 flow cell. From the authors' description of their analysis: Because the immunoSEQ output included only junctional sequences and no quality scores, the filtering could not be the same as the filtering used for full-length reads. Sequences were annotated with PyIR, a Python wrapper for IgBLAST v1.9, and V/J genes and CDR3 were assigned using IMGT germline references. Reads with weak V/J assignments (E-value above 1e-6), missing CDR3, stop codons, out-of-frame junctions, or ambiguous translated residues were removed. V3J clonotypes were defined by identical inferred V gene, J gene, and CDR3 amino acid sequence. To compute the percentage overlap between repertoires, the number of shared unique clonotypes was divided by the size of the smaller repertoire. Richness of each repertoire was evaluated using RTK rarefaction, the Chao1 estimator, and Recon v2.1 estimates of unobserved clonotypes. Generation probabilities were computed with OLGA for all TCRbeta clonotypes obtained by the gDNA method from a few donors. In its TCRdb copy, this immuneACCESS table keeps in-frame sequences only and misses some clones. Where compared with another copy, unresolved V genes explain less than half of these, and the others have no known cause. That table supplies the V and J calls and clone size; D and trimming were determined from the DNA. The sample yields 2 million to 2.5 million clones; about nine tenths were counted once. Jointly, the top ten make up around 0.38% of the sample.

As for this clone: What antigen it recognizes has not been identified. Base qualities are not at hand, and no much larger clone is one base apart.

Trimming takes 2 bases off V and 5 bases off J; junction bases not matched to a gene: 7. The CDR3 runs 14 amino acids, cysteine and phenylalanine included. Only the CDR3 portion is preserved as DNA: 42 bases, with reading frame beginning at the first base. CDR1 and CDR2 are read off the germline V gene as SGHRS and YFSETQ. The chain is assembled from TRBV5-1 and TRBJ2-7, with 7 bases matching TRBD1. The source is a man aged 18 to 29 in good health. Some clones in this sample may be carry-over from other donors' samples. The sequencing input was naive CD4+ T cells from PBMCs. The sample's cell subset or site, from its label and the paper: CD45RA+ positively selected. The nucleotide sequence reads TGCGCCAGCAGCTTCAGGGGCAGGGGGAACGAGCAGTACTTC. This gives the protein CASSFRGRGNEQYF.